The 21 T cell receptor beta chains reported below all come from one sample, sequenced in a study of blood T cell repertoires in COVID-19 (dated by TCRdb to 2020 to 2021). The library was made by the immunoSEQ multiplex PCR assay. As stored in TCRdb, this immuneACCESS dataset retains in-frame rearrangements with V and J assigned. A fraction of the clones does not appear; measured against another copy, unresolved V genes explain less than half of the discrepancy, and the remainder lacks a known reason. Recorded for this sample are under 250,000 clones; roughly four fifths of them occurred a single time. The leading ten clones occupy under 4.5% of the sample. Specimen: peripheral blood. All receptors come from a man between 45 and 60 years old with acute or convalescent COVID-19.

This chain connects TRBV24-1 to TRBJ2-3; 11 positions agree with TRBD1. V shed 9 bases and J 4 bases; nucleotides not matched to a gene: 5. Germline V CDR1 and CDR2: KGHDR, SFDVKD. This CDR3 spans 14 amino acids. CDR3 amino acids: CATGDRGRPDTQYF. The CDR3 nucleotides are TGTGCCACCGGGGACAGGGGGAGGCCAGATACGCAGTATTTT.

The V and J genes are TRBV11-2 and TRBJ1-2; 9 bases line up with TRBD1. V was clipped by 5 bases and J by 4 bases; unmatched bases: 5. This CDR3 is 14 amino acids long. Germline loops: CDR1 SGHAT, CDR2 FQNNGV. CDR3 region: CASSMTGQGYGYTF. The CDR3 DNA is TGTGCCAGCAGCATGACGGGACAGGGCTATGGCTACACCTTC.

This clone was counted between two and nine times. The chain is built from TRBV11-2 and TRBJ1-2; 7 bases map to TRBD1. V lost 1 base to trimming and J lost 4 bases; unmatched junction nucleotides: 9. The length of the CDR3 is 16 residues. The germline V gene encodes CDR1 SGHAT and CDR2 FQNNGV. CDR3: CASSLGGGTEGYGYTF. The CDR3 DNA follows: TGTGCCAGCAGCTTAGGTGGCGGGACAGAAGGCTATGGCTACACCTTC.

This clone occurred once. The chain links TRBV6-5 to TRBJ1-5; no firm D call. The germline V and J ends were trimmed by 7 bases and 6 bases, with 13 bases remaining between them. The CDR3 totals 13 residues. Germline values: CDR1 MNHEY, CDR2 SVGAGI. DNA of the CDR3: TGTGCCAGCATGATAAGCCCATCTCAGCCCCAGCATTTT. It is translated as CASMISPSQPQHF.

The CDR3 nucleotides read TGTGCCACCAGTGACCACACAGGGGGACTTAACTATGGCTACACCTTC. Encoded protein: CATSDHTGGLNYGYTF. The rearrangement uses TRBV24-1 and TRBJ1-2, with TRBD1 matching over 8 bases. The CDR3 is 16 residues long. Losses at the gene ends were 4 bases for V and 1 base for J; bases not matched to a gene: 7. Per the germline V gene, CDR1 is KGHDR and CDR2 is SFDVKD.

This clone was detected once. V is TRBV27 and J is TRBJ2-3; D may be TRBD1 (6 bases). The germline V and J ends were trimmed by 6 bases and 1 base, with 14 bases remaining between them. This CDR3 region has 15 residues. Germline lookup yields CDR1 MNHEY and CDR2 SMNVEV (reference sequence). The CDR3 sequence: CASSPWNRGTDTQYF. Here the CDR3 DNA reads TGTGCCAGCAGCCCGTGGAACAGGGGCACAGATACGCAGTATTTT.

This clone was seen once. Other DNA sequences from this sample encode an identical CDR3 as well. The chain uses TRBV5-1 and TRBJ1-6; TRBD1 agrees at 10 bases. The junction had 2 bases not matched to a gene; V was cut back by 4 bases and J by 7 bases. The CDR3 contains 14 residues. Looked up from germline, CDR1 is SGHRS and CDR2 is YFSETQ. The CDR3 here is CASSEGQGNSPLHF. CDR3 coding DNA: TGCGCCAGCAGCGAGGGACAGGGGAATTCACCCCTCCACTTT. Drawing the rest from reference TRBV5-1 and TRBJ1-6, the complete variable domain is KAGVTQTPRYLIKTRGQQVTLSCSPISGHRSVSWYQQTPGQGLQFLFEYFSETQRNKGNFPGRFSGRQFSNSRSEMNVSTLELGDSALYLCASSEGQGNSPLHFGNGTRLTVT.

This clone came up a few times. V usage is TRBV10-1 and J usage is TRBJ1-1; TRBD1 matches at 8 bases. V shed 5 bases and J 1 base; nucleotides not matched to a gene: 3. The CDR3 length is 14 residues. CDR1 WNHNN and CDR2 SYGVQD come from the germline V gene (reference sequence). The CDR3, as DNA: TGCGCCAGCAGTCCGGACAGGGAGAACACTGAAGCTTTCTTT. This translates into CASSPDRENTEAFF.

This sequence joins TRBV29-1 and TRBJ1-5; 7 bases map to TRBD1. The germline gives CDR1 SQVTM, CDR2 ANQGSEA. The CDR3 covers 13 residues. The ends lost 6 bases at V and 6 bases at J; junction bases unmatched: 8. CDR3 nucleotide sequence: TGCAGCGTACAAAGGGGGCGCGGTCAGCCCCAGCATTTT. Residues: CSVQRGRGQPQHF.

The chain has TRBV11-3 and TRBJ2-1; TRBD1 agrees at 8 bases. The CDR3 length is 15 residues. Germline V gene sequence: CDR1 SGHNT, CDR2 YENEEA. Trimming cost V 1 base and J 3 bases; bases outside gene matches: 2. CDR3 nucleotides: TGTGCCAGCAGCTTAGCGACAGGGGACTACAATGAGCAGTTCTTC. As protein: CASSLATGDYNEQFF.

The rearrangement joins TRBV5-1 to TRBJ2-4, with 12 bases matching TRBD1. The length of the CDR3 is 18 residues. Germline CDR1 SGHRS, CDR2 YFSETQ. The ends lost 2 bases at V and 0 bases at J; junction bases unmatched: 6. The CDR3 DNA is TGCGCCAGCAGCTTTGGGACAGGGGGCTCCTTAGCCAAAAACATTCAGTACTTC. Translating it yields CASSFGTGGSLAKNIQYF.

This rearrangement joins TRBV25-1 to TRBJ1-1, with TRBD1 identical over 8 bases. The CDR3 loop spans 14 amino acids. Trimming at V came to 7 bases and at J to 4 bases, leaving 8 bases not matched to a gene. Germline CDR1 and CDR2: MGHDK and SYGVNS. Here the CDR3 reads CASTHDRGPTEAFF. In DNA, the CDR3 is TGTGCCAGCACCCACGACAGGGGCCCCACTGAAGCTTTCTTT.

The rearrangement uses TRBV10-3 and TRBJ1-5; D is uncertain. Germline values: CDR1 ENHRY, CDR2 SYGVKD. Trimming shortened V by 0 bases and J by 7 bases, and 10 bases separated the two germline ends. CDR3 length equals 14 residues. For the CDR3, the DNA is TGTGCCATCAGTGAGTCAGAGGTCGGGCAGCCCCAGCATTTT. Its protein is CAISESEVGQPQHF.

The chain recombines TRBV9 with TRBJ2-1, with 13 bases aligning to TRBD2. The CDR3 contains 16 residues. V trimming: 3 bases; J trimming: 5 bases; junction bases outside the gene matches: 5. Germline-derived CDR1 and CDR2 are SGDLS and YYNGEE. The chain's CDR3 is CASSARLAGGNNEQFF. The CDR3 nucleotides are TGTGCCAGCAGCGCCAGACTAGCGGGAGGAAACAATGAGCAGTTCTTC.

The chain has TRBV7-9 and TRBJ2-7; D call uncertain. The CDR3 runs 15 residues. CDR1 and CDR2 (germline): SEHNR, FQNEAQ (reference sequence). V was cut by 2 bases and J by 0 bases, with 11 bases left in between. CDR3 nucleotides: TGTGCCAGCAGCTTAAGTAAGCGAATCTCCTACGAGCAGTACTTC. Translated: CASSLSKRISYEQYF.

The rearrangement joins TRBV20-1 to TRBJ1-2; a weak D match, TRBD1 (6 bases). The CDR3 has 14 amino acids. With 3 bases removed from V and 5 bases from J, the gap between germline ends came to 16 bases. CDR1 is DFQATT, CDR2 SNEGSKA, per germline (reference sequence). The CDR3 loop reads CSASKAQGIYGYTF. CDR3 DNA: TGCAGTGCTAGTAAGGCCCAGGGGATTTATGGCTACACCTTC.

This clone was counted once. The chain has TRBV5-6 and TRBJ2-5, with a tentative D call TRBD1 (6 bases). The CDR3 is 14 amino acids. The germline CDR1 and CDR2 sequences are SGHDT and YYEEEE. Deletions cut 1 base from V and 5 bases from J, with 12 bases between. In DNA form, the CDR3 reads TGTGCCAGCAGCTTGACAGGGTCGGGGGAGACCCAGTACTTC. Translation gives CASSLTGSGETQYF.

This clone has just a few counts. The chain employs TRBV7-2 and TRBJ2-1, with TRBD2 matching over 15 bases. Trimming at V came to 4 bases and at J to 6 bases, leaving 4 bases not matched to a gene. This CDR3 spans 16 amino acids. Germline values: CDR1 SGHTA, CDR2 FQGNSA. The DNA for the CDR3 is TGTGCCAGCAGCTCGGGACTAGCGGGAGGTAGCAATGAGCAGTTCTTC. Its protein is CASSSGLAGGSNEQFF.

The chain employs TRBV6-5 and TRBJ1-2; 8 bases are a match to TRBD1. CDR3 length: 13 residues. The V and J ends lost 7 bases and 7 bases, in that order; junction bases with no gene match: 8. The germline V gene encodes CDR1 MNHEY and CDR2 SVGAGI. This CDR3 is CASKIDRGGGYTF. CDR3 nucleotides: TGTGCCAGCAAGATAGACAGGGGAGGTGGCTACACCTTC.

CDR3: CASSLRGGGQPQHF. CDR3 DNA: TGTGCCAGCAGCTTAAGAGGGGGTGGTCAGCCCCAGCATTTT. The chain employs TRBV7-8 and TRBJ1-5; possible D gene TRBD1, 6 bases. The CDR3 has 14 amino acids. CDR1 SGHVS and CDR2 FQNEAQ come from the germline V gene. V was pared by 2 bases and J by 6 bases, with 11 bases between.

The gene calls are TRBV4-1 and TRBJ2-1, with 8 positions matching TRBD1. The germline CDR1 and CDR2 sequences are MGHRA and YSYEKL. With 4 bases clipped from V and 4 bases from J, the junction kept 9 bases outside the gene matches. This CDR3 has 16 residues. The CDR3 bases are TGCGCCAGCAGCCGTGCGACAGGGGAAGGATACAATGAGCAGTTCTTC. This gives the protein CASSRATGEGYNEQFF.